The clone carrying this T cell receptor (beta chain) was counted ten times or more. Its matching antigen is unknown. TCRdb reanalysed the reads using MiXCR and keeps one entry per CDR3 protein. This table holds 350,000 to 450,000 distinct CDR3 sequences, 15% to 20% found once. The source of the sample is a study of T cell repertoires in cytomegalovirus infection. As for the study in general: TCR beta signatures that were public indicated CMV infection and matching HLA type.

Study outcomes and limitations: People with CMV and the relevant HLA were identified by cumulative public TCR beta family frequency.

CDR3 length: 15 residues. The germline V gene encodes CDR1 SGHTA and CDR2 FQGNSA. Losses at the gene ends were 5 bases for V and 6 bases for J; bases not matched to a gene: 9. The chain couples TRBV7-2 to TRBJ2-3; 9 bases match TRBD2. The sequencing input was PBMCs. The receptor was isolated from a human donor in good health (CMV status not recorded). Some clones in this sample may be carry-over from other donors' samples. As DNA, the CDR3 is TGTGCCAGCAGCCGCATCGGCGGGGGGGCGGATACGCAGTATTTT. It encodes CASSRIGGGADTQYF.